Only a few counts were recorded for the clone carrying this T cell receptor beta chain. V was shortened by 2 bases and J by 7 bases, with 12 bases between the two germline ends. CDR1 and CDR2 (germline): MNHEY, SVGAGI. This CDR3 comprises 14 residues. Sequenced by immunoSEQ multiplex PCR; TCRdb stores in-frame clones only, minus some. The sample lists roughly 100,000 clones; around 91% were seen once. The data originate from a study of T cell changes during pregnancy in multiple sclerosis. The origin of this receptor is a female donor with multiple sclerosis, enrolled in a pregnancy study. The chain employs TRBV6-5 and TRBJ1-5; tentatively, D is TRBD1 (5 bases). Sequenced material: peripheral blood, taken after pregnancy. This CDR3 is CASSYGAGNQPQHF. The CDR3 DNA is TGTGCCAGCAGTTACGGGGCAGGGAACCAGCCCCAGCATTTT.